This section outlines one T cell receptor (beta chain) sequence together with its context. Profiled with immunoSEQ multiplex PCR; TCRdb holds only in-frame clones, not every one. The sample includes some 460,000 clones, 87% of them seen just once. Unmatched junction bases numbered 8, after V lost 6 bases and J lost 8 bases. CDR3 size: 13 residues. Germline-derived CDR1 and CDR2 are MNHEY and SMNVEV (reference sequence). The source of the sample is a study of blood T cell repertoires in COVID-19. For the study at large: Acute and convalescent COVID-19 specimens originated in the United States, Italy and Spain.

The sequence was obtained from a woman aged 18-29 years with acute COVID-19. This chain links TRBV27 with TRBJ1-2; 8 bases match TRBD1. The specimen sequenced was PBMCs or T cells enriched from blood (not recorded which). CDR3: CASSATGGRGYTF. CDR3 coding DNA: TGTGCCAGCAGCGCCACAGGGGGACGCGGCTACACCTTC.